The 17 T cell receptor beta chains reported below all come from one sample, sequenced in a study of cytomegalovirus exposure and HLA in healthy donors. Primers included in the PCR were 60 Vbeta and 13 Jbeta primers. Assay used: immunoSEQ multiplex PCR; TCRdb lists only in-frame clones, some missing. The table includes approximately 70,000 clones, around 70% detected once. The sequenced sample consisted of PBMCs. All receptors come from a human donor in good health.

V usage is TRBV5-1 and J usage is TRBJ1-5, with D unclear. The CDR3 totals 15 residues. Germline V gene sequence: CDR1 SGHRS, CDR2 YFSETQ. V was clipped by 2 bases and J by 0 bases, with 9 bases between them. CDR3: CASSFEPNSNQPQHF. The CDR3, as DNA: TGCGCCAGCAGCTTTGAGCCGAATAGCAATCAGCCCCAGCATTTT.

The J gene is TRBJ2-3, the V gene TRBV6-6, with 7 nucleotides matching TRBD2. Losses at the gene ends were 5 bases for V and 1 base for J; bases not matched to a gene: 3. The CDR3 is made up of 14 amino acids. CDR1 MNHNY and CDR2 SVGAGI come from the germline V gene (reference sequence). This chain's CDR3 is CASSLTSGTDTQYF. CDR3 sequence (DNA): TGTGCCAGCAGTCTTACTAGCGGCACAGATACGCAGTATTTT.

The chain has TRBV7-3 and TRBJ1-1; D is undetermined. The CDR3 contains 15 residues. V lost 0 bases to trimming and J lost 0 bases, with 8 bases between them. Germline V gives CDR1 SGHTA, CDR2 FQGTGA. This chain's CDR3 is CASSLTQPMNTEAFF. As DNA, the CDR3 is TGTGCCAGCAGCTTAACACAGCCTATGAACACTGAAGCTTTCTTT.

This chain connects TRBV28 to TRBJ1-2; TRBD1 matches at 7 bases. The CDR3 has 16 residues. Unmatched junction bases numbered 15, after V lost 6 bases and J lost 5 bases. The germline V gene encodes CDR1 MDHEN and CDR2 SYDVKM. CDR3 nucleotide sequence: TGTGCCAGCAGCTCCCCATCCGGGACAGCAACTTATGGCTACACCTTC. Its protein product is CASSSPSGTATYGYTF.

J is TRBJ2-5 and V is TRBV7-9; D uncertain. Germline values: CDR1 SEHNR, CDR2 FQNEAQ (reference sequence). Trimming took 7 bases from V and 3 from J, leaving 9 bases between them. The CDR3 spans 12 residues. CDR3 nucleotide sequence: TGTGCCAGCACCTTCCCAGAAGAGACCCAGTACTTC. Translating it yields CASTFPEETQYF.

The chain recombines TRBV28 with TRBJ1-1; possible D gene TRBD1, 6 bases. Germline CDR1 is MDHEN and CDR2 is SYDVKM. The ends were cut back, 5 bases at V and 0 bases at J, with 7 bases in the middle. CDR3 size: 13 residues. The CDR3 DNA is TGTGCCAGCAGTAGGACAGTGAACACTGAAGCTTTCTTT. Translated: CASSRTVNTEAFF.

V usage is TRBV30 and J usage is TRBJ2-1; 9 bases agree with TRBD2. The CDR3 contains 16 residues. V shed 2 bases, J shed 8 bases, and the junction held 13 bases outside the gene matches. Germline CDR1 is GTSNPN and CDR2 is SVGIG (reference sequence). Here the CDR3 DNA reads TGTGCCTGGAGTTCCTGGGCGGGAGGGCCCAGAGATGAGCAGTTCTTC. Residues: CAWSSWAGGPRDEQFF. Combining the CDR3 with reference TRBV30 and TRBJ2-1 gives the whole variable domain SQTIHQWPATLVQPVGSPLSLECTVEGTSNPNLYWYRQAAGRGLQLLFYSVGIGQISSEVPQNLSASRPQDRQFILSSKKLLLSDSGFYLCAWSSWAGGPRDEQFFGPGTRLTVL.

V and J are TRBV27 and TRBJ1-2; D is ambiguous. The CDR3 spans 15 residues. CDR1 MNHEY and CDR2 SMNVEV come from the germline V gene (reference sequence). The ends were cut back, 0 bases at V and 2 bases at J, with 10 bases in the middle. CDR3 sequence: CASSLSGRANYGYTF. In DNA form, the CDR3 reads TGTGCCAGCAGTTTATCTGGGCGGGCAAACTATGGCTACACCTTC.

This rearrangement joins TRBV9 to TRBJ2-5; D gene ambiguous. Germline-derived CDR1 and CDR2 are SGDLS and YYNGEE. V was trimmed by 3 bases and J by 5 bases, leaving 11 bases between them. The CDR3 has 13 residues. CDR3 protein: CASSGIYSETQYF. The CDR3 coding sequence is TGTGCCAGCAGCGGTATCTACTCGGAGACCCAGTACTTC.

The V gene is TRBV7-3, the J gene TRBJ2-6, with D uncertain. This CDR3 region has 16 residues. The V end lost 5 bases, the J end lost 1 base, and 12 bases lay between the germline ends. CDR1 SGHTA and CDR2 FQGTGA come from the germline V gene. The CDR3 DNA follows: TGTGCCAGCAGCCGAGGCGGTCCTTCTGGGGCCAACGTCCTGACTTTC. Its protein is CASSRGGPSGANVLTF.

The gene calls are TRBV7-9 and TRBJ1-2; tentative D call: TRBD1 (6 bases). This CDR3 spans 16 amino acids. V was trimmed by 7 bases and J by 8 bases, leaving 26 bases between them. Germline V gene data show CDR1 as SEHNR and CDR2 as FQNEAQ (reference sequence). CDR3 sequence (DNA): TGTGCCAGCACGGTTGTGAGAGGCCAACAGGGTCGCGGCTACACCTTC. This translates into CASTVVRGQQGRGYTF.

The J gene is TRBJ2-7, the V gene TRBV6-5; possibly TRBD2 for D (5 bases). Trimming shortened V by 6 bases and J by 2 bases, and 8 bases separated the two germline ends. This CDR3 comprises 12 residues. Germline V gives CDR1 MNHEY, CDR2 SVGAGI. In nucleotides, the CDR3 is TGTGCCAGCAGCCACGGGGCCTACGAGCAGTACTTC. Translated, it gives CASSHGAYEQYF.

The chain has TRBV6-6 and TRBJ2-7; D is possibly TRBD1 (8 bases). This CDR3 is 16 amino acids long. V was shortened by 5 bases and J by 6 bases, with 23 bases between the two germline ends. The V gene's germline CDR1 is MNHNY and CDR2 SVGAGI (reference sequence). The CDR3 coding sequence is TGTGCCAGCAGTCCTCAACTACCCACAGGGGGGGGCGAGCAGTACTTC. This sequence encodes CASSPQLPTGGGEQYF.

The V gene is TRBV28, the J gene TRBJ2-7; a weak D match, TRBD2 (6 bases). Germline V gene lookup returns CDR1 MDHEN and CDR2 SYDVKM. The CDR3 length is 14 residues. Trimming removed 4 bases at V and 8 bases at J, with 18 bases between. CDR3 sequence (DNA): TGTGCCAGCAGTTCGGGACTGCTAGTAGTCAAGCAGTACTTC. Translated, it gives CASSSGLLVVKQYF.

The rearrangement joins TRBV15 to TRBJ2-1; 11 nucleotides match TRBD2. The CDR3 has 17 residues. J was trimmed by 0 bases and V by 0 bases; bases with no gene match: 1. Germline loops: CDR1 LNHNV, CDR2 YYDKDF (reference sequence). CDR3 in amino acids: CATSRETSGNSYNEQFF. In nucleotides, the CDR3 is TGTGCCACCAGCAGAGAGACTAGCGGGAACTCCTACAATGAGCAGTTCTTC.

The chain carries TRBV30 and TRBJ2-5, with D perhaps TRBD1 (6 bases). Near its end, the DNA agrees better with TRBJ2-7, so the J call may be wrong. CDR3 size: 12 residues. Germline lookup yields CDR1 GTSNPN and CDR2 SVGIG (reference sequence). The CDR3 here is CACRDKIYEQYF. CDR3 bases: TGTGCCTGCCGGGACAAGATCTACGAGCAGTACTTC.

This clone occurred a few times. V usage is TRBV6-4 and J usage is TRBJ1-1; D uncertain. V lost 0 bases and J 0 bases, leaving 5 bases between the germline ends. The CDR3 totals 14 residues. CDR1 MRHNA and CDR2 SNTAGT come from the germline V gene. DNA of the CDR3: TGTGCCAGCAGTGACTCCTCTTTGAACACTGAAGCTTTCTTT. This encodes CASSDSSLNTEAFF.